This T cell receptor (beta chain) came from a study of cytomegalovirus exposure and HLA in healthy donors. The primer mix had 60 Vbeta and 13 Jbeta primers. Some clones are missing from TCRdb's copy, which holds only in-frame ones; the method was immunoSEQ multiplex PCR. The data hold about 190,000 clones, with approximately 80% observed a single time. CDR1 is LNHDA and CDR2 is SQIVND in the germline V gene (reference sequence). Deletions cut 5 bases from V and 10 bases from J, with 12 bases between. There are 12 residues in the CDR3. Donors in the study were healthy people who gave bone marrow. Input material: PBMCs. V and J are TRBV19 and TRBJ2-1; D remains unclear. The receptor comes from a man aged 35 to 55 in good health and CMV-seropositive. The CDR3 sequence is CASSDQSREQFF. CDR3 coding DNA: TGTGCCAGTAGTGATCAGTCCAGGGAGCAGTTCTTC.